A selection of T cell receptor beta chains follows, all from one sample in a study of CD8 T cells in ankylosing spondylitis. TCRdb re-called the 5' RACE reads through MiXCR, storing one row per CDR3 protein. The table has around 770,000 distinct CDR3 sequences, approximately 10% seen once. What was sequenced was blood, either unsorted or a sorted T cell fraction (not recorded which). These receptors originate from a male donor with ankylosing spondylitis. Each CDR3 is given without its conserved first and last residue. Each record gives: clone size, V gene, J gene, CDR3 protein. Only part of the rows carry a size: once, few, many, or a class if the clone is expanded.

.	TRBV5-1	TRBJ2-7	ASSTQGALGEQY
few	TRBV7-2	TRBJ2-5	ASSDRGARETQY
.	TRBV7-2	TRBJ2-3	ASSHSLSTDTQY
.	TRBV25-1	TRBJ2-3	ASTPGLSKGDTQY
.	TRBV10-3	TRBJ2-1	AISESGNNEQF
.	TRBV18	TRBJ1-6	ASSPNLHSPLH
.	TRBV7-2	TRBJ1-2	ASSLVLDRAGNGYT
many	TRBV20-1	TRBJ1-2	SARDESFGYT
many	TRBV11-2	TRBJ2-7	ASSLIFDPDGADPRHEQY
few	TRBV24-1	TRBJ2-5	ATSDRRAGVETQY
.	TRBV18	TRBJ2-1	ASSPLTAEQF
.	TRBV27	TRBJ1-2	ASSLLGAQDYGYT
.	TRBV14	TRBJ2-3	ASSLLGLGDTQY
.	TRBV5-1	TRBJ2-2	ASSLGIPGELF
few	TRBV6-5	TRBJ2-6	ASSLTSGGSGANVLT
many	TRBV2	TRBJ1-1	ASSKDRNTEAF
.	TRBV20-1	TRBJ2-1	SARLAGESSYNEQF
.	TRBV12-3/TRBV12-4	TRBJ2-1	ASSLAGYEQF
.	TRBV6-1	TRBJ2-2	ASSDRAGGELF
few	TRBV5-4	TRBJ2-1	ASSLESTSGGSYSYNEQF
.	TRBV15	TRBJ2-5	ATSREPWYQETQY
few	TRBV7-2	TRBJ2-3	ASSLTSGEDTQY
few	TRBV5-1	TRBJ2-1	ASSLVGTEQF
few	TRBV4-3	TRBJ1-2	ASSQDRVTYGYT
.	TRBV29-1	TRBJ1-2	SVERQRGYGYT
.	TRBV20-1	TRBJ1-5	SATHWGSDQPQH
few	TRBV5-1	TRBJ2-1	ASSLTGTSAYNEQF
few	TRBV5-1	TRBJ2-3	ASDKGSGSLDTQY
few	TRBV4-2	TRBJ1-2	ASSSLAGGDNYGYT
few	TRBV20-1	TRBJ2-5	SARDLVKETQY
few	TRBV7-2	TRBJ2-7	ASSRTGDRRGEQY
.	TRBV11-3	TRBJ2-3	ASSSGAHSDTQY
few	TRBV27	TRBJ1-2	ASSSVTGGAKGYT
.	TRBV20-1	TRBJ2-3	SAALTSAQY
.	TRBV15	TRBJ2-3	ATSSQGTTTDTQY
few	TRBV15	TRBJ2-7	ATRHKSSYEQY
.	TRBV28	TRBJ1-1	ASSSPGGKPNTEAF
.	TRBV7-2	TRBJ2-2	ASSLEAGGDTGELF
many	TRBV20-1	TRBJ2-1	SAPAGNNEQF
.	TRBV5-1	TRBJ2-7	TSSSRQGIGEQY
.	TRBV24-1	TRBJ1-1	ATSDHSTGDTEAF
few	TRBV28	TRBJ1-2	ASSLAPANYGYT
.	TRBV20-1	TRBJ2-5	NASDSGRAETQY
.	TRBV7-9	TRBJ2-6	ASSLGGLESGANVLT
many	TRBV29-1	TRBJ2-3	SVSQGLGDTQY
few	TRBV4-2	TRBJ1-3	ASSQEQLYSGNTIY
.	TRBV18	TRBJ2-3	ASSPLDPNTQY
few	TRBV20-1	TRBJ1-1	SAPDLLGTEAF
many	TRBV10-3	TRBJ2-7	AISDWDRPYEQY
few	TRBV20-1	TRBJ2-1	SSTSGASYNEQF
few	TRBV5-1	TRBJ1-3	ASSSGQGRGISGNTIY
.	TRBV7-9	TRBJ2-2	ASSLDLASGELF
many	TRBV6-6	TRBJ1-1	ASRVGRNTEAF
few	TRBV10-3	TRBJ2-1	AISEQGTSYEQF
.	TRBV7-9	TRBJ1-4	ASSFRPGLNEKLF